This TCR beta chain was identified in a study of blood T cell repertoires in COVID-19. The germline V gene has CDR1 MDHEN and CDR2 SYDVKM. V dropped 6 bases and J dropped 6 bases, with 17 bases sitting between them. This CDR3 has 15 amino acids. The table came from immunoSEQ multiplex PCR; TCRdb's copy has only in-frame clones and leaves some out. This table holds about 160,000 clones, roughly 84% found once. The source is a man between 65 and 85 years old with acute or convalescent COVID-19. This rearrangement joins TRBV28 to TRBJ2-2; perhaps TRBD2 as D (6 bases). Material: peripheral blood. CDR3 region: CASSRRLGGAGELFF. The DNA of the CDR3 is TGTGCCAGCAGCCGCCGCCTGGGAGGAGCCGGGGAGCTGTTTTTT.